One sample yielded the 29 T cell receptor beta chains listed below, sequenced in a study of blood T cell repertoires in COVID-19. Libraries were prepared by immunoSEQ multiplex PCR; TCRdb keeps only in-frame clonotypes and omits some of them. This table has 250,000 or so clones, 84% appearing once. Sequencing was carried out using peripheral blood. The receptor source for this set is a man in his sixties with acute or convalescent COVID-19.

This clone was seen ten or more times. The chain uses TRBV30 and TRBJ2-5; D might be TRBD2 (5 bases). Per germline, CDR1 GTSNPN and CDR2 SVGIG (reference sequence). The CDR3 is 14 residues long. Trimming removed 4 bases from V and 2 bases from J, with 14 bases in between. The CDR3 DNA reads TGTGCCTGGAAGGAAAAAACGGGACAAGAGACCCAGTACTTC. Translation gives CAWKEKTGQETQYF.

V is TRBV5-6 and J is TRBJ2-3, with 11 bases aligning to TRBD1. With 3 bases clipped from V and 4 bases from J, the junction kept 1 base outside the gene matches. CDR3 length: 14 amino acids. The V gene's germline CDR1 is SGHDT and CDR2 YYEEEE. CDR3 residues: CASSWDRGSDTQYF. The CDR3 DNA reads as TGTGCCAGCAGCTGGGACAGGGGGTCAGATACGCAGTATTTT.

The chain employs TRBV7-6 and TRBJ2-1; 7 bases line up with TRBD2. The germline gives CDR1 SGHVS, CDR2 FNYEAQ. With 5 bases clipped from V and 8 bases from J, the junction kept 21 bases outside the gene matches. The CDR3 covers 18 residues. The CDR3: CASSPRGRVGGARDEQFF. The CDR3 DNA reads as TGTGCCAGCAGCCCCAGAGGGAGGGTTGGGGGAGCAAGAGATGAGCAGTTCTTC. Drawing the rest from reference TRBV7-6 and TRBJ2-1, the complete variable domain is GAGVSQSPRYKVTKRGQDVALRCDPISGHVSLYWYRQALGQGPEFLTYFNYEAQQDKSGLPNDRFSAERPEGSISTLTIQRTEQRDSAMYRCASSPRGRVGGARDEQFFGPGTRLTVL.

The chain combines TRBV5-8 with TRBJ1-5; possible D gene TRBD1, 5 bases. The germline V and J ends were trimmed by 8 bases and 0 bases, with 15 bases remaining between them. In germline, CDR1 is SGHTS, CDR2 YDEGEE. CDR3 length: 15 amino acids. This CDR3 reads CASRRRDSSNQPQHF. CDR3 coding DNA: TGTGCCAGTCGGAGAAGAGACAGTAGCAATCAGCCCCAGCATTTT.

The V and J genes are TRBV13 and TRBJ2-1; 8 bases map to TRBD1. CDR1 PRHDT and CDR2 FYEKMQ come from the germline V gene (reference sequence). The CDR3 covers 15 residues. The V and J ends lost 5 bases and 7 bases, in that order; junction bases with no gene match: 10. DNA of the CDR3: TGTGCCAGCAGCACACGTCAGGGGGCGCTTAATGAGCAGTTCTTC. Its protein product is CASSTRQGALNEQFF. The full variable domain, with the rest looked up from reference TRBV13 and TRBJ2-1, is AAGVIQSPRHLIKEKRETATLKCYPIPRHDTVYWYQQGPGQDPQFLISFYEKMQSDKGSIPDRFSAQQFSDYHSELNMSSLELGDSALYFCASSTRQGALNEQFFGPGTRLTVL.

The chain joins TRBV9 to TRBJ1-1, with D possibly matching TRBD1 (5 bases). CDR3 length: 16 amino acids. V lost 4 bases and J 1 base, leaving 17 bases between the germline ends. CDR1 is SGDLS, CDR2 YYNGEE, per germline. Here the CDR3 reads CASSTQVGEWNTEAFF. CDR3 DNA sequence: TGTGCCAGCAGCACCCAGGTAGGGGAATGGAACACTGAAGCTTTCTTT.

This sequence joins TRBV6-2 or TRBV6-3 and TRBJ2-1, with D perhaps TRBD2 (5 bases). CDR1 is MNHEY and CDR2 is SVGEGT in the germline V gene. This CDR3 region has 19 residues. V gave up 0 bases and J gave up 0 bases, with 18 bases separating them. The CDR3 nucleotides read TGTGCCAGCAGTTACTCGGGCTTTGTCGAGCGGAGCTCCTACAATGAGCAGTTCTTC. Translation gives CASSYSGFVERSSYNEQFF.

This clone appeared once. The genes are TRBV5-8 and TRBJ2-2; 10 nucleotides agree with TRBD1. Germline CDR1 and CDR2: SGHTS and YDEGEE. V trimming: 8 bases; J trimming: 3 bases; junction bases outside the gene matches: 7. CDR3 length equals 15 residues. The CDR3 coding sequence is TGTGCCAGAGAGACAGGGGGCGCGTACACCGGGGAGCTGTTTTTT. This encodes CARETGGAYTGELFF.

The V call is TRBV10-1, the J call TRBJ2-5; D not certain. The CDR3 loop spans 13 amino acids. CDR1 is WNHNN and CDR2 is SYGVQD in the germline V gene (reference sequence). Trimming took off 6 bases at V and 1 base at J, with 9 bases between the two ends. The CDR3 region is CASSKGVQETQYF. The CDR3 DNA sequence: TGCGCCAGCAGCAAAGGAGTCCAAGAGACCCAGTACTTC.

This rearrangement joins TRBV11-3 to TRBJ2-3; the match to TRBD2 covers 7 bases. V lost 5 bases, J lost 3 bases, and 11 bases stayed unmatched. Per the germline V gene, CDR1 is SGHNT and CDR2 is YENEEA. The CDR3 is 16 residues long. The CDR3: CASSPGTNSRTDTQYF. The CDR3 DNA is TGTGCCAGCAGCCCTGGGACTAACTCAAGGACAGATACGCAGTATTTT.

The J gene is TRBJ1-2, the V gene TRBV5-8, with D possibly matching TRBD1 (6 bases). The CDR3 contains 13 residues. Trimming stripped 4 bases from V and 6 bases from J, with 13 bases between. Germline V CDR1 and CDR2: SGHTS, YDEGEE. The CDR3 is CASSLLGQNGYTF. CDR3 nucleotides: TGTGCCAGCAGCCTACTCGGACAGAATGGCTACACCTTC.

This chain links TRBV18 with TRBJ2-3; the match to TRBD2 covers 9 bases. Trimming took 3 bases from V and 5 from J; bases not matched to a gene: 6. This CDR3 is built from 15 residues. Per the germline V gene, CDR1 is KGHSH and CDR2 is LQKENI. The chain's CDR3 is CASSPAGGRGDTQYF. The CDR3 coding sequence is TGTGCCAGCTCACCCGCGGGAGGGCGTGGAGATACGCAGTATTTT.

The J gene is TRBJ2-3, the V gene TRBV11-3, with D perhaps matching TRBD1 (6 bases). V was trimmed by 3 bases and J by 5 bases, leaving 9 bases between them. This CDR3 spans 13 amino acids. In germline, CDR1 is SGHNT, CDR2 YENEEA. The CDR3 DNA is TGTGCCAGCAGCTTTACAGGGAAAGATACGCAGTATTTT. Translation gives CASSFTGKDTQYF.

The chain has TRBV19 and TRBJ1-4, with 8 bases identical to TRBD1. The length of the CDR3 is 14 residues. V shed 6 bases and J 7 bases; nucleotides not matched to a gene: 7. Per germline, CDR1 LNHDA and CDR2 SQIVND (reference sequence). CDR3 sequence (DNA): TGTGCCAGTAGCCAAACAGGGGGGAGTGAAAAACTGTTTTTT. It translates to CASSQTGGSEKLFF.

The genes are TRBV5-4 and TRBJ2-3; D possibly corresponds to TRBD1 (6 bases). The CDR3 sequence is 12 residues long. The germline V gene has CDR1 SGHNT and CDR2 YYREEE (reference sequence). V shed 6 bases and J shed 1 base, with 6 bases lying between them. The chain's CDR3 is CASTGGTDTQYF. The CDR3 nucleotides are TGTGCCAGCACAGGGGGCACAGATACGCAGTATTTT.

The rearrangement joins TRBV19 to TRBJ1-2; TRBD1 matches at 8 bases. With V trimmed by 7 bases and J by 3 bases, 7 bases remained unmatched. This CDR3 has 14 residues. From germline, CDR1 is LNHDA and CDR2 SQIVND (reference sequence). CDR3 amino acids: CASNLQGVYYGYTF. CDR3 nucleotides: TGTGCCAGTAATCTACAGGGGGTCTACTATGGCTACACCTTC.

V is TRBV3-1 (or the pseudogene TRBV3-2) and J is TRBJ2-7; 9 nucleotides match TRBD1. Per the germline V gene, CDR1 is LGHDT and CDR2 is YNNKEL (reference sequence). This CDR3 spans 16 amino acids. V was clipped by 3 bases and J by 6 bases; unmatched bases: 12. The DNA for the CDR3 is TGTGCCAGCAGCCAGTTTGACGGGACAGGGTATGGCGAGCAGTACTTC. Amino acids: CASSQFDGTGYGEQYF.

The chain combines TRBV3-1 (or the pseudogene TRBV3-2) with TRBJ2-1; 7 bases map to TRBD1. Germline CDR1 reads LGHDT; CDR2 reads YNNKEL (reference sequence). J lost 1 base, V lost 5 bases, and 5 bases had no gene match. The CDR3 has 15 residues. CDR3 residues: CASSKQGWSYNEQFF. As DNA, the CDR3 is TGTGCCAGCAGCAAACAGGGGTGGTCCTACAATGAGCAGTTCTTC.

CDR3 DNA: TGCGCCAGCAGCTTACAAGGGGCTGGCAATCAGCCCCAGCATTTT. It yields the protein CASSLQGAGNQPQHF. This chain connects TRBV5-1 to TRBJ1-5; tentative D call: TRBD1 (5 bases). CDR1 SGHRS and CDR2 YFSETQ come from the germline V gene. Trimming took 2 bases from V and 2 from J, leaving 11 bases between them. There are 15 residues in the CDR3.

V is TRBV4-2 and J is TRBJ1-2; D not resolved. V was clipped by 0 bases and J by 4 bases, with 12 bases between them. This CDR3 is 15 amino acids long. Germline CDR1 and CDR2: LGHNA and YNFKEQ. CDR3 sequence: CASSQEALRVYGYTF. CDR3 sequence (DNA): TGTGCCAGCAGCCAAGAGGCTCTCCGGGTCTATGGCTACACCTTC.

The gene calls are TRBV2 and TRBJ2-7; 7 bases line up with TRBD2. The CDR3 has 14 residues. V shed 6 bases and J 3 bases; nucleotides not matched to a gene: 8. Germline V gives CDR1 SNHLY, CDR2 FYNNEI. The CDR3 here is CASRSLAANYEQYF. The CDR3 region has the DNA TGTGCCAGCAGATCGCTAGCGGCTAACTACGAGCAGTACTTC.

This chain uses TRBV10-3 with TRBJ1-5; 8 bases fit TRBD1. The trim removed 10 bases at V and 0 bases at J, leaving 8 bases unmatched. Germline lookup yields CDR1 ENHRY and CDR2 SYGVKD. The CDR3 consists of 15 residues. The CDR3 DNA reads TGTGCCACCGCTGACAGGGGAGCTAGCAATCAGCCCCAGCATTTT. Protein: CATADRGASNQPQHF.

This clone came up a few times. J is TRBJ2-7 and V is TRBV6-5, with a weak D call TRBD1 (5 bases). This CDR3 comprises 16 residues. Germline CDR1 MNHEY, CDR2 SVGAGI. Trimming took off 2 bases at V and 3 bases at J, with 17 bases between the two ends. The CDR3 DNA reads TGTGCCAGCAGTTACACTTTGACAGAGAGTTTCTACGAGCAGTACTTC. This sequence encodes CASSYTLTESFYEQYF.

The chain combines TRBV12-3 or TRBV12-4 with TRBJ2-1; 9 positions agree with TRBD1. The CDR3 extends over 12 amino acids. Unmatched junction bases numbered 6, after V lost 2 bases and J lost 16 bases. CDR3 sequence reads: CASSLLGQGYFF. In DNA, the CDR3 is TGTGCCAGCAGTTTACTGGGACAGGGATACTTCTTC.

This clone was found a few times. This sequence joins TRBV20-1 and TRBJ2-3; no firm D call. V dropped 3 bases and J dropped 5 bases, with 6 bases sitting between them. There are 11 residues in the CDR3. The germline CDR1 and CDR2 sequences are DFQATT and SNEGSKA (reference sequence). The chain's CDR3 is CSARYIDTQYF. The CDR3 coding sequence is TGCAGTGCTAGGTATATAGATACGCAGTATTTT.

This clone has just a few counts. V gene TRBV4-2 combines with J gene TRBJ1-2; D uncertain. The CDR3 loop spans 15 amino acids. Germline loops: CDR1 LGHNA, CDR2 YNFKEQ. V lost 0 bases to trimming and J lost 7 bases, with 15 bases between them. The CDR3 protein is CASSQDLGGVSGYTF. The CDR3 DNA reads TGTGCCAGCAGCCAAGATTTGGGCGGGGTCAGTGGCTACACCTTC.

The chain joins TRBV24-1 to TRBJ1-1, with a possible D match to TRBD1 (6 bases). The length of the CDR3 is 14 residues. Trimming shortened V by 8 bases and J by 3 bases, and 15 bases separated the two germline ends. Germline CDR1 KGHDR, CDR2 SFDVKD. The CDR3 DNA is TGTGCCACCACGGGGTGGGGGGGCTACACTGAAGCTTTCTTT. Its translation: CATTGWGGYTEAFF.

For this clone: This specimen includes other DNA sequences encoding the same CDR3. The chain has TRBV2 and TRBJ2-7; the match to TRBD1 covers 7 bases. Trimming cost V 8 bases and J 3 bases; bases outside gene matches: 4. Germline lookup yields CDR1 SNHLY and CDR2 FYNNEI. The CDR3 contains 12 residues. CDR3 region: CASRDRGYEQYF. The DNA for the CDR3 is TGTGCCAGCCGGGACAGAGGCTACGAGCAGTACTTC.

This clone was detected only once. The chain couples TRBV14 to TRBJ2-1, with D unclear. V shed 2 bases and J shed 4 bases, with 15 bases lying between them. The CDR3 has 16 residues. CDR1 is SGHDN and CDR2 is FVKESK in the germline V gene. CDR3 sequence reads: CASSQFSALLYNEQFF. The CDR3 region has the DNA TGTGCCAGCAGCCAATTCTCTGCATTACTATACAATGAGCAGTTCTTC.